The present T cell receptor (beta chain) was sequenced within a study of T cells after posttransplantation cyclophosphamide. This clone was counted at least ten times. The antigen remains undetermined. Produced via immunoSEQ multiplex PCR; TCRdb's table is partial and in-frame only. Listed for the sample are 40,000 to 45,000 clones, none seen a single time. This related bone marrow graft donor gave peripheral blood on the day of marrow donation. Study-level points and caveats: TRB clonality was highly associated with recipient CMV seropositivity and reactivation. Donor-recipient repertoire similarity was low at 1-2 months, rising over year one. Skin or GI-infiltrating T cells shared few TRB sequences with blood.

The length of the CDR3 is 13 residues. V lost 5 bases and J 0 bases, leaving 7 bases between the germline ends. The germline V gene encodes CDR1 SEHNR and CDR2 FQNEAQ (reference sequence). The rearrangement joins TRBV7-9 to TRBJ1-2; D is unresolved. Sequencing was done on a sample of PBMCs. This receptor was identified in a man between 35 and 55 years old in good health, CMV-negative, and a related stem cell transplant donor. In DNA form, the CDR3 reads TGTGCCAGCAGCACGGTCGCTAACTATGGCTACACCTTC. Residues: CASSTVANYGYTF.